What follows are 14 T cell receptor beta chains derived from one specimen sequenced in a study of blood T cell repertoires in COVID-19. Some clones are missing from TCRdb's copy, which holds only in-frame ones; the method was immunoSEQ multiplex PCR. The sample comprises about 54,000 clones, 90% of which are singletons, and around 8.3% rests with the top ten. Sequenced sample: peripheral blood. These receptors all come from a woman aged 40 to 55 with active COVID-19.

V is TRBV5-6 and J is TRBJ2-1, with 12 nucleotides matching TRBD2. The J segment lost 6 bases and the V segment lost 5 bases, leaving 12 bases of the junction unmatched. The CDR3 contains 17 residues. CDR1 SGHDT and CDR2 YYEEEE come from the germline V gene. This CDR3 is CASSFTIGLAGSNEQFF. CDR3 DNA: TGTGCCAGCAGTTTCACTATCGGACTAGCGGGGAGCAATGAGCAGTTCTTC.

This chain links TRBV18 with TRBJ2-3, with TRBD2 matching over 9 bases. The length of the CDR3 is 15 residues. Germline lookup yields CDR1 KGHSH and CDR2 LQKENI. V gave up 6 bases and J gave up 2 bases; unmatched junction bases: 6. This chain's CDR3 is CASSSASGTTDTQYF. The CDR3 nucleotides read TGTGCCAGCTCGTCTGCTAGCGGGACCACAGATACGCAGTATTTT. The variable domain in full, completed from reference TRBV18 and TRBJ2-3, reads NAGVMQNPRHLVRRRGQEARLRCSPMKGHSHVYWYRQLPEEGLKFMVYLQKENIIDESGMPKERFSAEFPKEGPSILRIQQVVRGDSAAYFCASSSASGTTDTQYFGPGTRLTVL.

The chain joins TRBV7-2 to TRBJ1-6; D call uncertain. V was cut by 5 bases and J by 10 bases, with 12 bases left in between. The CDR3 extends over 13 amino acids. Germline V gene lookup returns CDR1 SGHTA and CDR2 FQGNSA. The CDR3 coding sequence is TGTGCCAGCAGCCCGGAGGTAGTCTCACCCCTCCACTTT. It specifies CASSPEVVSPLHF.

The rearrangement links TRBV27 to TRBJ1-5, with 7 nucleotides matching TRBD1. The CDR3 sequence is 16 residues long. CDR1 MNHEY and CDR2 SMNVEV come from the germline V gene (reference sequence). V shed 0 bases and J 7 bases; nucleotides not matched to a gene: 9. DNA of the CDR3: TGTGCCAGCAGTTTATCAGGGGGCCCCTATAGGCAGCCCCAGCATTTT. Translation gives CASSLSGGPYRQPQHF.

This clone was recorded only once. The chain combines TRBV9 with TRBJ1-1, with D hard to call. Germline-derived CDR1 and CDR2 are SGDLS and YYNGEE. CDR3 length: 15 amino acids. The germline V and J ends were trimmed by 4 bases and 6 bases, with 19 bases remaining between them. CDR3 coding DNA: TGTGCCAGCAGCCCTCTTCTATCCGCGAGTGCTGAAGCTTTCTTT. Translated: CASSPLLSASAEAFF.

The DNA for the CDR3 is TGTGCCAGCAGCTTAGGTGGGCAGGGTGAAGGCTACACCTTC. Amino acids: CASSLGGQGEGYTF. The gene calls are TRBV11-3 and TRBJ1-2, with TRBD1 as a possible D gene (5 bases). CDR1 is SGHNT, CDR2 YENEEA, per germline. The CDR3 sequence is 14 residues long. V was pared by 1 base and J by 8 bases, with 14 bases between.

V gene TRBV6-5 combines with J gene TRBJ1-1; TRBD1 matches at 7 bases. This CDR3 has 15 amino acids. Per the germline V gene, CDR1 is MNHEY and CDR2 is SVGAGI. V was pared by 6 bases and J by 4 bases, with 11 bases of the junction left unmatched. The CDR3 reads CASSPRQGFITEAFF. CDR3 sequence (DNA): TGTGCCAGCAGCCCAAGACAGGGATTCATCACTGAAGCTTTCTTT.

J is TRBJ1-3 and V is TRBV3-1 (or the pseudogene TRBV3-2); weak D call: TRBD1 (5 bases). The V gene lost 4 bases and the J gene lost 3 bases, with 13 bases spanning the gap. Germline V lookup: CDR1 LGHDT, CDR2 YNNKEL (reference sequence). The CDR3 is 15 amino acids. The CDR3 loop reads CASSLQGLSGNTIYF. The CDR3 DNA reads TGTGCCAGCAGCCTCCAGGGTTTAAGTGGAAACACCATATATTTT.

V usage is TRBV2 and J usage is TRBJ2-3; TRBD2 agrees at 12 bases. Germline values: CDR1 SNHLY, CDR2 FYNNEI. The ends lost 8 bases at V and 5 bases at J; junction bases unmatched: 14. CDR3 length: 17 residues. The CDR3 loop is CASVRRRTSGVQDTQYF. The CDR3 region has the DNA TGTGCCAGCGTGCGGAGACGGACTAGCGGGGTTCAAGATACGCAGTATTTT.

The chain joins TRBV19 to TRBJ1-2; 8 bases line up with TRBD1. This CDR3 region has 13 residues. CDR1 is LNHDA and CDR2 is SQIVND in the germline V gene (reference sequence). V gave up 1 base and J gave up 5 bases; unmatched junction bases: 0. The CDR3 DNA sequence: TGTGCCAGTAGTATAGGACAGGGGTATGGCTACACCTTC. Its protein is CASSIGQGYGYTF.

The chain recombines TRBV15 with TRBJ1-3, with TRBD1 identical over 7 bases. The CDR3 has 13 amino acids. CDR1 and CDR2 (germline): LNHNV, YYDKDF (reference sequence). Trimming removed 8 bases from V and 2 bases from J; junction bases left unmatched: 3. CDR3 protein: CATQTGPGNTIYF. DNA for the CDR3: TGTGCCACCCAGACAGGGCCTGGAAACACCATATATTTT.

The chain has TRBV18 and TRBJ1-2; 7 bases fit TRBD1. Germline CDR1 reads KGHSH; CDR2 reads LQKENI. CDR3 size: 14 residues. Trimming cost V 3 bases and J 4 bases; bases outside gene matches: 5. CDR3 nucleotide sequence: TGTGCCAGCTCACCTGACAGGGACCTCTATGGCTACACCTTC. Translated, it gives CASSPDRDLYGYTF.

The gene calls are TRBV19 and TRBJ1-1, with TRBD1 as a possible D gene (6 bases). The CDR3 consists of 19 residues. Trimming cost V 5 bases and J 0 bases, with 25 bases left between them. Germline V CDR1 and CDR2: LNHDA, SQIVND (reference sequence). The CDR3 here is CASSPQPLGQTSLNTEAFF. The CDR3 DNA reads TGTGCCAGTAGTCCTCAACCGCTCGGACAGACTTCATTGAACACTGAAGCTTTCTTT.

The chain joins TRBV5-1 to TRBJ2-7; a weak D match, TRBD2 (6 bases). Germline lookup yields CDR1 SGHRS and CDR2 YFSETQ. Trimming removed 0 bases at V and 0 bases at J, with 10 bases between. CDR3 length: 15 amino acids. CDR3 region: CASSLGGGNSYEQYF. CDR3 sequence (DNA): TGCGCCAGCAGCTTGGGAGGCGGGAACTCCTACGAGCAGTACTTC.